This T cell receptor beta chain was sequenced in a study of blood T cell repertoires in COVID-19. Study as a whole: From the United States, Italy and Spain came samples of acute and convalescent COVID-19. PBMCs, B-cell-depleted T cells, or T cells were the source of the cDNA or gDNA that made up the material.

Study processing details: Using reference gene primer amplification, nucleated cell counts were estimated. Only in-frame clones appear in the TCRdb table, and some are missing; sequencing was by immunoSEQ multiplex PCR. That table supplies the V and J calls and clone size; D and trimming were determined from the DNA. The sample lists 53,000 or so clones, about 77% occurring once. Sequencing was done on a sample of peripheral blood. The sequence was collected from a man between 65 and 85 years old with active or convalescent COVID-19.

The CDR3 DNA is TGTGCCAGTAGTATGTATCTTTCGGTCCACGAGCAGTACTTC. Protein product: CASSMYLSVHEQYF. The rearrangement joins TRBV19 to TRBJ2-7, with no clear D. The V end was cut by 3 bases, the J end by 5 bases, with 14 bases between. This CDR3 contains 14 residues. Germline CDR1 is LNHDA and CDR2 is SQIVND (reference sequence).